This T cell receptor beta chain derives from a study of blood T cell repertoires in COVID-19. On the study more broadly: The origin of the acute and convalescent COVID-19 samples was the United States, Italy and Spain. PBMCs, B-cell-depleted T cells, or T cells provided the cDNA or gDNA that made up the material.

In the authors' workflow: Nucleated cell number was recorded as an estimate derived from reference gene primer amplification. Clones were sequenced by immunoSEQ multiplex PCR, and TCRdb holds only the in-frame ones, with some missing. The V and J calls and clone size are taken from that table; D and trimming were inferred from the DNA. The sample has approximately 150,000 clones, about nine tenths seen once; the top ten hold roughly 28%. Germline V lookup: CDR1 DFQATT, CDR2 SNEGSKA (reference sequence). The CDR3 has 11 residues. The V and J ends lost 6 bases and 6 bases respectively, with 11 bases between them.

The sample consisted of peripheral blood. The V call is TRBV20-1, the J call TRBJ1-1, with no clear D. This TCR was sampled from a human donor in a cohort sampled during active COVID-19. The CDR3: CSARWEAEAFF. The CDR3 DNA reads TGCAGTGCCCGTTGGGAGGCTGAAGCTTTCTTT.